The 28 T cell receptor beta chains presented below share a single source sample, sequenced in a study of cytomegalovirus exposure and HLA in healthy donors. Some clones are missing from TCRdb's copy, which holds only in-frame ones; the method was immunoSEQ multiplex PCR. The sample includes about 240,000 clones, approximately 83% of them seen just once. Sequenced sample: PBMCs. Receptors were obtained from a woman younger than 45 in good health and CMV-seropositive.

The CDR3: CASSQGQGAGNEQFF. In nucleotides, the CDR3 is TGCGCCAGCAGCCAGGGACAGGGGGCAGGGAATGAGCAGTTCTTC. V is TRBV4-1 and J is TRBJ2-1; TRBD1 matches 12 bases. The CDR3 length is 15 residues. V dropped 3 bases and J dropped 7; count of bases not matched to a gene: 4. CDR1 and CDR2 (germline): MGHRA, YSYEKL.

J is TRBJ2-1 and V is TRBV5-1; perhaps TRBD2 as D (6 bases). CDR3 length equals 18 residues. The V end lost 3 bases, the J end lost 4 bases, and 23 bases lay between the germline ends. In germline, CDR1 is SGHRS, CDR2 YFSETQ. CDR3 region: CASSSPLGGSLPYNEQFF. DNA for the CDR3: TGCGCCAGCAGCTCCCCGTTGGGAGGCTCCTTACCTTACAATGAGCAGTTCTTC.

This chain uses TRBV5-4 with TRBJ2-7, with 9 bases matching TRBD2. CDR3 length: 16 residues. Trimming took 4 bases from V and 4 from J; bases not matched to a gene: 12. CDR1 is SGHNT and CDR2 is YYREEE in the germline V gene (reference sequence). The DNA for the CDR3 is TGTGCCAGCAGCCTCTCCCTAGCGGGGCTTGCATACGAGCAGTACTTC. Translated: CASSLSLAGLAYEQYF.

The V gene is TRBV6-1, the J gene TRBJ2-7; D uncertain. CDR1 MNHNS and CDR2 SASEGT come from the germline V gene. V lost 4 bases and J lost 3, with 13 bases in between. The CDR3 has 14 amino acids. CDR3 region: CASSGAPSIYEQYF. In nucleotides, the CDR3 is TGTGCCAGCAGTGGAGCCCCCTCTATCTACGAGCAGTACTTC.

The V and J genes are TRBV2 and TRBJ2-7; 11 nucleotides match TRBD2. CDR1 SNHLY and CDR2 FYNNEI come from the germline V gene. V trimming: 5 bases; J trimming: 6 bases; junction bases outside the gene matches: 12. The CDR3 spans 16 residues. This chain's CDR3 is CASSFSGRAPGGEQYF. The DNA for the CDR3 is TGTGCCAGCAGTTTTAGCGGGAGGGCCCCTGGGGGCGAGCAGTACTTC.

The genes are TRBV27 and TRBJ1-5; no clear D. Trimming took 3 bases from V and 7 from J, leaving 7 bases between them. Germline V gives CDR1 MNHEY, CDR2 SMNVEV (reference sequence). The CDR3 runs to 12 residues. CDR3 protein: CASSFAGQPQHF. The CDR3 DNA reads as TGTGCCAGCAGTTTTGCCGGGCAGCCCCAGCATTTT.

The J gene is TRBJ1-2, the V gene TRBV6-4; 9 bases align to TRBD1. The CDR3 extends over 15 amino acids. CDR1 MRHNA and CDR2 SNTAGT come from the germline V gene. V lost 1 base, J lost 4 bases, and 4 bases stayed unmatched. CDR3 sequence reads: CASSDYPGQGYGYTF. The CDR3 DNA reads as TGTGCCAGCAGTGACTACCCGGGACAGGGCTATGGCTACACCTTC.

V gene TRBV2 combines with J gene TRBJ1-1; TRBD1 agrees at 9 bases. The CDR3 has 15 amino acids. With 2 bases clipped from V and 4 bases from J, the junction kept 5 bases outside the gene matches. Germline-derived CDR1 and CDR2 are SNHLY and FYNNEI. The CDR3 region has the DNA TGTGCCAGCAGTGAAAGACAGACAGGGGGCACTGAAGCTTTCTTT. Protein product: CASSERQTGGTEAFF.

CDR3 amino acids: CASSLLGTGGYHEQYF. DNA for the CDR3: TGTGCCAGCAGTTTACTTGGGACAGGGGGCTACCACGAGCAGTACTTC. This chain uses TRBV27 with TRBJ2-7, with 12 bases that match TRBD1. J gave up 5 bases and V 2 bases, and 7 bases lay outside the gene matches. The germline V gene has CDR1 MNHEY and CDR2 SMNVEV (reference sequence). The CDR3 is 16 residues long.

V is TRBV18 and J is TRBJ2-2, with a weak D call TRBD2 (6 bases). The V gene lost 4 bases and the J gene lost 3 bases, with 18 bases spanning the gap. The V gene's germline CDR1 is KGHSH and CDR2 LQKENI. The CDR3 contains 17 residues. The CDR3 nucleotides read TGTGCCAGCTCACGGAACCCGGGGAGGTACGACACCGGGGAGCTGTTTTTT. Its protein is CASSRNPGRYDTGELFF.

This chain uses TRBV2 with TRBJ1-5; 9 nucleotides line up with TRBD1. The germline V gene encodes CDR1 SNHLY and CDR2 FYNNEI. CDR3 size: 15 residues. Losses at the gene ends were 8 bases for V and 6 bases for J; bases not matched to a gene: 11. CDR3 region: CASGKGTGSSQPQHF. The CDR3 DNA reads as TGTGCCAGCGGAAAGGGGACAGGGAGTAGTCAGCCCCAGCATTTT.

The chain couples TRBV10-1 to TRBJ2-1, with a possible D match to TRBD2 (6 bases). Per germline, CDR1 WNHNN and CDR2 SYGVQD (reference sequence). With 5 bases removed from V and 10 bases from J, the gap between germline ends came to 15 bases. This CDR3 has 13 amino acids. The CDR3 here is CASSKQFSGEQFF. The CDR3 nucleotides are TGCGCCAGCAGTAAACAATTTAGCGGCGAGCAGTTCTTC.

The V gene is TRBV6-9, the J gene TRBJ2-4, with a possible D match to TRBD2 (6 bases). V was pared by 7 bases and J by 0 bases, with 16 bases between. The length of the CDR3 is 16 residues. Per germline, CDR1 MNHGY and CDR2 SVAAGI. The CDR3 region is CASTELPGLAKNIQYF. CDR3 nucleotides: TGTGCCAGCACCGAACTCCCGGGACTAGCCAAAAACATTCAGTACTTC.

The chain uses TRBV6-4 and TRBJ2-1, with D maybe TRBD2 (7 bases). CDR1 is MRHNA, CDR2 SNTAGT, per germline. CDR3 size: 15 residues. Trimming cost V 0 bases and J 7 bases, with 13 bases left between them. The CDR3 protein is CASSDSDRGGNEQFF. For the CDR3, the DNA is TGTGCCAGCAGTGACTCGGATAGGGGGGGGAATGAGCAGTTCTTC.

V is TRBV12-5 and J is TRBJ1-1; D gene unclear. V was shortened by 2 bases and J by 4 bases, with 11 bases between the two germline ends. Germline CDR1 is LGHNT and CDR2 is FRNRAP. The CDR3 sequence is 14 residues long. CDR3 nucleotide sequence: TGTGCTAGTGGTTTGTATGAGTGGGCCACTGAAGCTTTCTTT. This translates into CASGLYEWATEAFF.

The chain carries TRBV28 and TRBJ2-1; 7 nucleotides match TRBD1. The germline gives CDR1 MDHEN, CDR2 SYDVKM. With V trimmed by 6 bases and J by 5 bases, 10 bases remained unmatched. The CDR3 is 15 amino acids. CDR3 DNA sequence: TGTGCCAGCAGACTATCGGGACAGAGTAACAATGAGCAGTTCTTC. It translates to CASRLSGQSNNEQFF.

The J gene is TRBJ1-1, the V gene TRBV28; D may be TRBD1 (6 bases). The V gene's germline CDR1 is MDHEN and CDR2 SYDVKM. The CDR3 extends over 14 amino acids. The V and J ends lost 3 bases and 6 bases respectively, with 14 bases between them. CDR3 bases: TGTGCCAGCAGTTTCTCCAGGGGATATGCTGAAGCTTTCTTT. Its protein is CASSFSRGYAEAFF.

The CDR3 region is CASSPSRATNEKLFF. CDR3 DNA sequence: TGCGCCAGCAGCCCAAGCAGGGCAACTAATGAAAAACTGTTTTTT. This chain uses TRBV5-1 with TRBJ1-4; weak D call: TRBD1 (5 bases). V was cut by 4 bases and J by 0 bases, with 10 bases left in between. The germline V gene has CDR1 SGHRS and CDR2 YFSETQ. The CDR3 consists of 15 residues.

The V and J genes are TRBV9 and TRBJ2-7, with a tentative D call TRBD2 (5 bases). Per germline, CDR1 SGDLS and CDR2 YYNGEE. The ends were cut back, 2 bases at V and 6 bases at J, with 12 bases in the middle. The CDR3 runs to 13 residues. The CDR3 loop is CASSVGVRTEQYF. In DNA, the CDR3 is TGTGCCAGCAGCGTCGGGGTACGCACCGAGCAGTACTTC.

V is TRBV5-1 and J is TRBJ2-5, with TRBD2 matching over 10 bases. With V trimmed by 6 bases and J by 4 bases, 6 bases remained unmatched. Germline-derived CDR1 and CDR2 are SGHRS and YFSETQ. This CDR3 region has 14 residues. Written as DNA, the CDR3 is TGCGCCAGCAACAGAGCGGGAGGGCGAGAGACCCAGTACTTC. This sequence encodes CASNRAGGRETQYF.

The rearrangement links TRBV19 to TRBJ2-1; 12 bases agree with TRBD2. This CDR3 spans 15 amino acids. Germline V gene lookup returns CDR1 LNHDA and CDR2 SQIVND (reference sequence). After removal of 4 bases from V and 8 bases from J, the junction contained 6 bases not matched to a gene. Here the CDR3 reads CASSTLAGGGDEQFF. The CDR3 DNA reads TGTGCCAGTAGTACCCTAGCGGGAGGGGGCGATGAGCAGTTCTTC.

This clone was counted between two and nine times. The gene calls are TRBV5-1 and TRBJ2-5; 10 positions match TRBD2. The CDR3 length is 17 residues. Germline CDR1 and CDR2: SGHRS and YFSETQ. The trim removed 2 bases at V and 1 base at J, leaving 8 bases unmatched. For the CDR3, the DNA is TGCGCCAGCAGCTTTGGATGGCTAGCGGGAGCCCAAGAGACCCAGTACTTC. As protein: CASSFGWLAGAQETQYF.

The V gene is TRBV19, the J gene TRBJ2-5, with D tentatively TRBD1 (6 bases). Germline V gene lookup returns CDR1 LNHDA and CDR2 SQIVND (reference sequence). This CDR3 comprises 15 residues. The V end was cut by 6 bases, the J end by 2 bases, with 16 bases between. This CDR3 is CASRFMGGQQETQYF. The DNA of the CDR3 is TGTGCCAGTAGATTTATGGGTGGACAGCAAGAGACCCAGTACTTC.

The chain carries TRBV7-9 and TRBJ2-7; TRBD1 matches 9 bases. Germline-derived CDR1 and CDR2 are SEHNR and FQNEAQ (reference sequence). The CDR3 runs to 14 residues. The V and J ends lost 5 bases and 3 bases, in that order; junction bases with no gene match: 5. The CDR3 loop reads CASSLTGGVYEQYF. The DNA for the CDR3 is TGTGCCAGCAGCCTAACAGGGGGCGTCTACGAGCAGTACTTC.

The chain combines TRBV15 with TRBJ2-5, with 12 bases that match TRBD2. Germline loops: CDR1 LNHNV, CDR2 YYDKDF (reference sequence). This CDR3 is 18 amino acids long. Losses at the gene ends were 1 base for V and 2 bases for J; bases not matched to a gene: 8. The CDR3 coding sequence is TGTGCCACCAGCAGAGGTACACTCGGACTAGCGGGGCAAGAGACCCAGTACTTC. This translates into CATSRGTLGLAGQETQYF.

This clone is a singleton in its sample. The chain joins TRBV5-1 to TRBJ1-1; 7 bases map to TRBD1. Germline CDR1 and CDR2: SGHRS and YFSETQ. The CDR3 length is 13 residues. J lost 5 bases, V lost 4 bases, and 5 bases had no gene match. The CDR3 region is CASSQEQGTEAFF. CDR3 sequence (DNA): TGCGCCAGCAGCCAGGAACAGGGGACTGAAGCTTTCTTT.

V is TRBV5-1 and J is TRBJ2-7, with TRBD2 identical over 7 bases. The CDR3 covers 13 residues. The germline CDR1 and CDR2 sequences are SGHRS and YFSETQ. V was clipped by 4 bases and J by 6 bases; unmatched bases: 7. The DNA for the CDR3 is TGCGCCAGCAGCGATCAACTAGCGCGCGAGCAGTACTTC. As protein: CASSDQLAREQYF.

The chain is built from TRBV11-2 and TRBJ2-7, with D possibly TRBD2 on 5 matching bases. The CDR3 has 13 amino acids. Trimming left V 5 bases short and J 3 bases short, with 11 bases between. CDR1 and CDR2 from the germline V gene are SGHAT and FQNNGV. CDR3 amino acids: CASSRDEYYEQYF. The CDR3 DNA is TGTGCCAGCAGCCGGGATGAGTACTACGAGCAGTACTTC.